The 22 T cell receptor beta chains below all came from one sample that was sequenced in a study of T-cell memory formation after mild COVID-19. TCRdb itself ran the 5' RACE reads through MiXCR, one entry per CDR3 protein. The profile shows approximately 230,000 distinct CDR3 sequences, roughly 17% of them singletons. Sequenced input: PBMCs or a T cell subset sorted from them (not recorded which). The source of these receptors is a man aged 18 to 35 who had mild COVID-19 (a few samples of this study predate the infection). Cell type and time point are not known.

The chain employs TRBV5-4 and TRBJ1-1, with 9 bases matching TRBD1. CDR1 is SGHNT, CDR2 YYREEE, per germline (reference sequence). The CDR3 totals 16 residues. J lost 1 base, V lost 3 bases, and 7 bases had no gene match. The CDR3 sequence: CASSSSWGQGNTEAFF. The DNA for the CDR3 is TGTGCCAGCAGCTCCTCCTGGGGACAGGGGAACACTGAAGCTTTCTTT.

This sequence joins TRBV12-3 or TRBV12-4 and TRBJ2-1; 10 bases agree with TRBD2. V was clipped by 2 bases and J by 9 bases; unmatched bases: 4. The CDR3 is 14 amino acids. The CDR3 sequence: CASSLSGRGTEQFF. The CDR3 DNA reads TGTGCCAGCAGTTTAAGCGGGAGGGGCACTGAGCAGTTCTTC.

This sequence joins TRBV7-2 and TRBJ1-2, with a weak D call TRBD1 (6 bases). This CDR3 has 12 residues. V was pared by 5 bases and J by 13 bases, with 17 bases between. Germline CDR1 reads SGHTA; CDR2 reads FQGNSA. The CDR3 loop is CASSRARGGATF. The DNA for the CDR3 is TGTGCCAGCAGCCGCGCGAGGGGGGGCGCCACCTTC.

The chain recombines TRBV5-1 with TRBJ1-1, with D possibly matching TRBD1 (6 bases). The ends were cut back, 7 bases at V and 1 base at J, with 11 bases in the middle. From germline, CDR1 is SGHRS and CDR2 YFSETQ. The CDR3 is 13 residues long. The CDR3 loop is CASGGQPNTEAFF. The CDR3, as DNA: TGCGCCAGCGGCGGACAGCCGAACACTGAAGCTTTCTTT.

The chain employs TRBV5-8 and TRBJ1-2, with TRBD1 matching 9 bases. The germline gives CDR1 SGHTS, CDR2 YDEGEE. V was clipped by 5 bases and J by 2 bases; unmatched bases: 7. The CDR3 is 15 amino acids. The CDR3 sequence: CASRPGQGINYGYTF. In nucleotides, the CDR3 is TGTGCCAGCAGGCCGGGACAGGGAATAAACTATGGCTACACCTTC.

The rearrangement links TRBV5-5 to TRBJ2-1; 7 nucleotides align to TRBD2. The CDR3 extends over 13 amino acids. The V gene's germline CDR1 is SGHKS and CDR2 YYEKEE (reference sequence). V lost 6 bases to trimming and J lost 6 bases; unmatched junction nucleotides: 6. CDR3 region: CASTRRTSNEQFF. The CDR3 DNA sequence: TGTGCCAGCACCCGCAGGACTAGCAATGAGCAGTTCTTC.

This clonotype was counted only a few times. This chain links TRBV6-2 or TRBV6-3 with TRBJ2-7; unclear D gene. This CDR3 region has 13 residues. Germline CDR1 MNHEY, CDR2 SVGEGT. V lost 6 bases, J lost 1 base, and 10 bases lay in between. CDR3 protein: CASSPDTSYEQYV. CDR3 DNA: TGTGCCAGCAGCCCCGACACTTCCTACGAGCAGTACGTC.

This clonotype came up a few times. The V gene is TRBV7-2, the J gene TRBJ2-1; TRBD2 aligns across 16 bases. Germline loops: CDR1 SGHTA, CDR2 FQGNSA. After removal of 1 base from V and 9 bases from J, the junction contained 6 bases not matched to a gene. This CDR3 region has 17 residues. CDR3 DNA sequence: TGTGCCAGCAGCTTAGGTGGGACTAGCGGGGGGGCTGGTGAGCAGTTCTTC. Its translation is CASSLGGTSGGAGEQFF.

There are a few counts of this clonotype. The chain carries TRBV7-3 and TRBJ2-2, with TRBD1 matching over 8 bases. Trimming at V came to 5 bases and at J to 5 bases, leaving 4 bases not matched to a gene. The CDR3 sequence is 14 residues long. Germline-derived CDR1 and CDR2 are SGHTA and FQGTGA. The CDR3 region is CASSRRTGTGELFF. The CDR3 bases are TGTGCCAGCAGCCGCCGGACAGGGACCGGGGAGCTGTTTTTT. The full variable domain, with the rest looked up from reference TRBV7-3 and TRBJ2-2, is GAGVSQTPSNKVTEKGKYVELRCDPISGHTALYWYRQSLGQGPEFLIYFQGTGAADDSGLPNDRFFAVRPEGSVSTLKIQRTERGDSAVYLCASSRRTGTGELFFGEGSRLTVL.

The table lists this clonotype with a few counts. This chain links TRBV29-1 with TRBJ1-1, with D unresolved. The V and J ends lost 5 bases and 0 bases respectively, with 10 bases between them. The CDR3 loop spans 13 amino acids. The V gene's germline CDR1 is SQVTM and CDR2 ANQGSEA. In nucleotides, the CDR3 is TGCAGCGTTACGAGAGAAATGAACACTGAAGCTTTCTTT. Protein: CSVTREMNTEAFF.

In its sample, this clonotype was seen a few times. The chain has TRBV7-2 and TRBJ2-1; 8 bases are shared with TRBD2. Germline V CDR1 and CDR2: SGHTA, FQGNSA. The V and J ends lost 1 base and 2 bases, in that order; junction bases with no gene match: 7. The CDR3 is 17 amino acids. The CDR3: CASSLGWRGETYNEQFF. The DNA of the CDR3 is TGTGCCAGCAGCTTAGGTTGGCGGGGGGAGACCTACAATGAGCAGTTCTTC. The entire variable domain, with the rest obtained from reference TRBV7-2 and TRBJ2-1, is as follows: GAGVSQSPSNKVTEKGKDVELRCDPISGHTALYWYRQSLGQGLEFLIYFQGNSAPDKSGLPSDRFSAERTGGSVSTLTIQRTQQEDSAVYLCASSLGWRGETYNEQFFGPGTRLTVL.

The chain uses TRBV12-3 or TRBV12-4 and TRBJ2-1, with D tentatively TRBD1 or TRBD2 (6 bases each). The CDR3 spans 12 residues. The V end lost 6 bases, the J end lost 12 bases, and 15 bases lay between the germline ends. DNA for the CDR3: TGTGCCAGCAGCTACTGGGGGGCAGGGCAGTTCTTC. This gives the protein CASSYWGAGQFF.

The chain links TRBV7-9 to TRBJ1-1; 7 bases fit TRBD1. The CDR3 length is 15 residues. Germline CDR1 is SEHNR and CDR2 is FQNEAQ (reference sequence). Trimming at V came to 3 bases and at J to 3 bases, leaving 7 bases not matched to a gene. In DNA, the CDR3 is TGTGCCAGCAGCTTGAGACAGGGCGCCGACACTGAAGCTTTCTTT. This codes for CASSLRQGADTEAFF.

CDR3 loop: CASSSTGFSGNTIYF. CDR3 nucleotide sequence: TGCGCCAGCAGCTCTACAGGGTTCTCTGGAAACACCATATATTTT. The chain employs TRBV5-1 and TRBJ1-3; D is perhaps TRBD1 (6 bases). The CDR3 extends over 15 amino acids. The germline V gene has CDR1 SGHRS and CDR2 YFSETQ. The germline V and J ends were trimmed by 3 bases and 0 bases, with 10 bases remaining between them.

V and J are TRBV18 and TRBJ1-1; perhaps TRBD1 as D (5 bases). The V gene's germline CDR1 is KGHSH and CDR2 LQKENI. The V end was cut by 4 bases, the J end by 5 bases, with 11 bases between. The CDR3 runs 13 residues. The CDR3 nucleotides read TGTGCCAGCTCACAGGGGAGGGAAACTGAAGCTTTCTTT. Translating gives CASSQGRETEAFF.

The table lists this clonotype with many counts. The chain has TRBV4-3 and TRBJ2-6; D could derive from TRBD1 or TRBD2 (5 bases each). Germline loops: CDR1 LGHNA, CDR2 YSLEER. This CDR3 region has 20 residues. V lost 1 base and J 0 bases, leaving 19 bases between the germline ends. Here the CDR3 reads CASSQGGRGLFFSGANVLTF. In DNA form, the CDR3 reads TGCGCCAGCAGCCAAGGGGGCCGGGGTTTATTTTTCTCTGGGGCCAACGTCCTGACTTTC.

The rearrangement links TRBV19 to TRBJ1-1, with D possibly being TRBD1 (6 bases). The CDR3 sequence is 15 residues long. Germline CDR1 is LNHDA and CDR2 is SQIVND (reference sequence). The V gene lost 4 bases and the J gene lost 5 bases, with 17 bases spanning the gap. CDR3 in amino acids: CASSRGLLLGTEAFF. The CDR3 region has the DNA TGTGCCAGTAGTAGGGGGCTGCTTCTTGGTACTGAAGCTTTCTTT.

CDR3 in DNA: TGTGCCTGGAGTTTTAACAGGTTTGACGAGCAGTACTTC. Translated, it gives CAWSFNRFDEQYF. This chain uses TRBV30 with TRBJ2-7; D might be TRBD1 (5 bases). The germline V and J ends were trimmed by 2 bases and 5 bases, with 13 bases remaining between them. The germline CDR1 and CDR2 sequences are GTSNPN and SVGIG (reference sequence). The CDR3 totals 13 residues.

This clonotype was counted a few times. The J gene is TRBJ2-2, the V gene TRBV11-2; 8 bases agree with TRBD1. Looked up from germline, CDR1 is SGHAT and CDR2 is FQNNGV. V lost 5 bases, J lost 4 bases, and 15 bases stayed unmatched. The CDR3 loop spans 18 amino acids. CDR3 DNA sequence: TGTGCCAGCAGCCCAGTTGCAGGGGGACAGGTACTCACCGGGGAGCTGTTTTTT. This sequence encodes CASSPVAGGQVLTGELFF.

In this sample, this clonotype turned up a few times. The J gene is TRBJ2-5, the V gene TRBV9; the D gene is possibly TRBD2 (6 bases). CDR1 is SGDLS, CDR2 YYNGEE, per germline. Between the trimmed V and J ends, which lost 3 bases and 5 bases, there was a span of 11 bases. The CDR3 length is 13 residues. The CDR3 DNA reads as TGTGCCAGCAGCGCCAGACTAGGGGAGACCCAGTACTTC. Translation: CASSARLGETQYF.

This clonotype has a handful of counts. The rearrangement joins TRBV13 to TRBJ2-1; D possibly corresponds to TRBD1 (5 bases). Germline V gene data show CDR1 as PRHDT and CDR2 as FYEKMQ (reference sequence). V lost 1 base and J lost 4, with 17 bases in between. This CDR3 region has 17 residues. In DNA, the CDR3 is TGTGCCAGCAGCTTAGCTCCCGAACTCCAGGGATACAATGAGCAGTTCTTC. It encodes CASSLAPELQGYNEQFF.

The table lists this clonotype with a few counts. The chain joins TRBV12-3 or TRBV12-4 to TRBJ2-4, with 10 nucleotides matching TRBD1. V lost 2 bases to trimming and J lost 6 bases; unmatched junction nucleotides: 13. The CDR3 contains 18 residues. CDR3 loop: CASSLSLGWDRGGNIQYF. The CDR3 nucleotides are TGTGCCAGCAGTTTATCACTGGGTTGGGACAGGGGAGGAAACATTCAGTACTTC.